This T cell receptor (beta chain) is from a study of T cells after posttransplantation cyclophosphamide. From germline, CDR1 is SGHAT and CDR2 FQNNGV. Trimming removed 4 bases from V and 7 bases from J; junction bases left unmatched: 9. The CDR3 spans 17 residues. Data came from immunoSEQ multiplex PCR; TCRdb stores just in-frame clones and leaves some out. The sample gives about 22,000 clones, around 92% of which show up once; approximately 8% is in the top ten. Controls had myeloablative marrow grafts with methotrexate and calcineurin inhibitor, sampled at 1 year. This clonotype was sampled from a female patient aged 50 to 65 who received an allogeneic stem cell transplant from an unrelated donor, was CMV-positive, and had chronic GVHD only. Some T cells may have originated in the graft donor. The chain joins TRBV11-2 to TRBJ2-2, with 13 bases matching TRBD2. Sequencing was performed on PBMCs, taken after an allogeneic stem cell transplant with a calcineurin inhibitor and methotrexate. The CDR3 DNA reads as TGTGCCAGCAGCTCAACTAGCGGGAGGGCCTTGGGCGGGGAGCTGTTTTTT. Protein product: CASSSTSGRALGGELFF.